The clone carrying this T cell receptor beta chain was seen just once. This record belongs to a study of blood T cell repertoires in COVID-19. For the study at large: T cells, B-cell-depleted T cells, or PBMCs supplied cDNA or gDNA.

Followed over time, Seattle patients had been enrolled while infection was active. The germline gives CDR1 SGHTS, CDR2 YDEGEE. CDR3 size: 15 residues. The J segment lost 0 bases and the V segment lost 3 bases, leaving 1 base of the junction unmatched. In the original workflow: Counts of nucleated cells, estimated from reference gene primer amplification, were obtained. The protocol was immunoSEQ multiplex PCR, while the TCRdb copy is restricted to in-frame clones and leaves out a portion. The V and J calls and clone size come from that table; D and trimming were worked out from the DNA. Among 100,000 to 150,000 clones listed, more than 70% were seen once.

The sequence came from a woman at least 80 years old with COVID-19, enrolled during active disease. V is TRBV5-8 and J is TRBJ2-1, with 9 bases identical to TRBD2. Sequencing was carried out using peripheral blood. The CDR3 region is CASSWGLASYNEQFF. In DNA form, the CDR3 reads TGTGCCAGCAGCTGGGGACTAGCCTCCTACAATGAGCAGTTCTTC.